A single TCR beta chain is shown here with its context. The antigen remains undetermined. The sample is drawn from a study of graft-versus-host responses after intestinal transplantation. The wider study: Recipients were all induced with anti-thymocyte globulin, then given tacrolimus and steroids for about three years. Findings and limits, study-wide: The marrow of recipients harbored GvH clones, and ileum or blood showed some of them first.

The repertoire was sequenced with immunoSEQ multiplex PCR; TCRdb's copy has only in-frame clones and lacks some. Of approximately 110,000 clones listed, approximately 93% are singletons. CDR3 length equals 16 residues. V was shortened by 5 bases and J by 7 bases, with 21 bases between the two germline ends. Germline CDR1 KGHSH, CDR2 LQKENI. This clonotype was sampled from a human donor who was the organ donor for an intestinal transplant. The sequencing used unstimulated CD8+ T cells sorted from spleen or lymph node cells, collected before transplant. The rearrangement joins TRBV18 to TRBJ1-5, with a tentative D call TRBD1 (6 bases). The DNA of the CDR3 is TGTGCCAGCTCAGCGGGACACCAAGAGAGGGGCCAGCCCCAGCATTTT. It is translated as CASSAGHQERGQPQHF.